This T cell receptor (beta chain) stems from a study of beta chain features in type 1 diabetes. On the study more broadly: Healthy donors and patients showed comparable age, gender and cell yields. Whole-study results and caveats: The study found that naive, central memory and Treg TCRB repertoires appeared more similar in patients than in healthy donors. Here, the possible influence of HLA type (on TCRB rearrangement) remained unresolved.

Reverse transcribing all isolated RNA meant expressed TCRB transcripts were sequenced. Each stem cell-like memory T cell sample yielded 950,000 to 1,200,000 reads on average. Generated by immunoSEQ multiplex PCR, the TCRdb table keeps only in-frame clones and is missing some. In the table there are approximately 84,000 clones, roughly 31% of which are singletons. Germline V gives CDR1 SGHNT, CDR2 YYREEE (reference sequence). The CDR3 sequence is 14 residues long. Germline trimming cut 2 bases from V and 5 bases from J; bases unmatched to any gene: 5. This clone has only a few counts. The antigen is undetermined.

The chain has TRBV5-4 and TRBJ2-5; 8 positions agree with TRBD1. The source is a woman aged 18-35 years in good health. Sequencing was performed on stem cell memory CD4+ T cells from blood. CDR3 residues: CASSFGTGWETQYF. The CDR3, as DNA: TGTGCCAGCAGCTTCGGGACAGGCTGGGAGACCCAGTACTTC.